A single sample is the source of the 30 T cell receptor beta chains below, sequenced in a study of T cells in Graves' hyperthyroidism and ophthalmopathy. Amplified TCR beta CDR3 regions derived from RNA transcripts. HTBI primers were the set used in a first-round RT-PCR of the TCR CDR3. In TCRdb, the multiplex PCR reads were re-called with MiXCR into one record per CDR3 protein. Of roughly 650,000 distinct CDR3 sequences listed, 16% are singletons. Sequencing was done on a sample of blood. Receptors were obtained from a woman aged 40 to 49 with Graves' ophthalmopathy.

CDR3 residues: CASSHNLWGETQYF. The CDR3 DNA is TGTGCCAGCAGCCACAATTTATGGGGTGAGACCCAGTACTTC. The rearrangement links TRBV4-2 to TRBJ2-5; no firm D call. Germline assignment: CDR1 LGHNA and CDR2 YNFKEQ. V lost 3 bases and J 5 bases, leaving 13 bases between the germline ends. This CDR3 region has 14 residues.

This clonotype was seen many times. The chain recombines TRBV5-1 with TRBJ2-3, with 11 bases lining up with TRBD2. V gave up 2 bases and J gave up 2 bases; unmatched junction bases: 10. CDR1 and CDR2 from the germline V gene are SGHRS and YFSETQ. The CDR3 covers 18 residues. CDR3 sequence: CASSFTGTSGGYTDTQYF. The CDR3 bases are TGCGCCAGCAGCTTTACCGGGACTAGCGGCGGCTACACAGATACGCAGTATTTT.

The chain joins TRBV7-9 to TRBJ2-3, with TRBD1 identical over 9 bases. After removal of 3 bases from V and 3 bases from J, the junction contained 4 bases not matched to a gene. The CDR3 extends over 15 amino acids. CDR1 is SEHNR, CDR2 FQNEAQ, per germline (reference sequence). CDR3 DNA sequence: TGTGCCAGCAGCTTGGGACAGGGTATAACAGATACGCAGTATTTT. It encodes CASSLGQGITDTQYF. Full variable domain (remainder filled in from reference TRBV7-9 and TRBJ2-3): DTGVSQNPRHKITKRGQNVTFRCDPISEHNRLYWYRQTLGQGPEFLTYFQNEAQLEKSRLLSDRFSAERPKGSFSTLEIQRTEQGDSAMYLCASSLGQGITDTQYFGPGTRLTVL.

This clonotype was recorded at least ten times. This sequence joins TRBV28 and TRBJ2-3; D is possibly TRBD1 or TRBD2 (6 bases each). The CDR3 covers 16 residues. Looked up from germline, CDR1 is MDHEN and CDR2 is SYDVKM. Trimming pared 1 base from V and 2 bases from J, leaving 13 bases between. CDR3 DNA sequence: TGTGCCAGCAGTTTATTGGGGGGCTCATCCACAGATACGCAGTATTTT. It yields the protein CASSLLGGSSTDTQYF.

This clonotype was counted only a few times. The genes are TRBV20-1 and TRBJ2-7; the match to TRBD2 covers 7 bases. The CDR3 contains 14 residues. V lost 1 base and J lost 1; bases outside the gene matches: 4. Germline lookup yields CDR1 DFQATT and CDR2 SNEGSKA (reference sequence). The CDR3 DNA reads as TGCAGTGCTAGAGGTCTAGCGGAGTCCTACGAGCAGTACTTC. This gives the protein CSARGLAESYEQYF.

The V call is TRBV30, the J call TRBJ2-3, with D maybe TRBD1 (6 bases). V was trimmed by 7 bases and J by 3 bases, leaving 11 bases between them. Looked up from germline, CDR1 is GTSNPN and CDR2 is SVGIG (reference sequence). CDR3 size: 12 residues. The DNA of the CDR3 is TGTGCCTTGGACAGTCGGACAGATACGCAGTATTTT. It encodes CALDSRTDTQYF.

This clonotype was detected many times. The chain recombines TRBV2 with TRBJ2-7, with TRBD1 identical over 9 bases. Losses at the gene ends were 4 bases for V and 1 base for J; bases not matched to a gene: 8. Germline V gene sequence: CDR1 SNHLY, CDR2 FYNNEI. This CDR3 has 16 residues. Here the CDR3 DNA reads TGTGCCAGCAGTGCCCCAGACGGGACAGGGTCCTACGAGCAGTACTTC. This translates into CASSAPDGTGSYEQYF.

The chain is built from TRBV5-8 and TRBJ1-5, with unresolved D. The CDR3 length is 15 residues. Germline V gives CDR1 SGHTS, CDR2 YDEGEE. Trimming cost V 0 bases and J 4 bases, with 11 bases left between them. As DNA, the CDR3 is TGTGCCAGCAGCTTGGGACCGGCACGGAATCAGCCCCAGCATTTT. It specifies CASSLGPARNQPQHF.

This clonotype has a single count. CDR3 DNA: TGTGCCAGCTCACCGGACAGTGAGCAGTTCTTC. This codes for CASSPDSEQFF. The chain recombines TRBV18 with TRBJ2-1, with a tentative D call TRBD1 (6 bases). Per the germline V gene, CDR1 is KGHSH and CDR2 is LQKENI. The CDR3 length is 11 residues. The V end lost 3 bases, the J end lost 9 bases, and 6 bases lay between the germline ends.

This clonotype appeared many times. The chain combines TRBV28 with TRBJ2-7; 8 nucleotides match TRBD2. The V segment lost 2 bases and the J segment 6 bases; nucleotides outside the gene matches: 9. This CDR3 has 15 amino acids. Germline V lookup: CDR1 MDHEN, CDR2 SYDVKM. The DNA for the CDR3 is TGTGCCAGCAGTTTAGCGGGAGGCCGGAACGGCGAGCAGTACTTC. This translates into CASSLAGGRNGEQYF.

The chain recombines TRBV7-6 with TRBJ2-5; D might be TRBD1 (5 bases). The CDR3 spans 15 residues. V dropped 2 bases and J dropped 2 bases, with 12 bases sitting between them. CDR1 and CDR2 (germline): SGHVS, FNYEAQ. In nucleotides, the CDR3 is TGTGCCAGCAGCTTAAGGTGGGGCCTACAAGAGACCCAGTACTTC. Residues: CASSLRWGLQETQYF.

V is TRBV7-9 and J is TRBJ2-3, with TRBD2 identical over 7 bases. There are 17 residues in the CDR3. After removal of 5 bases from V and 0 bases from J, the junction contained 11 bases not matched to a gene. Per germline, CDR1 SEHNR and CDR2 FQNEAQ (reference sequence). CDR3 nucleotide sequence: TGTGCCAGCAGCCCCGGCCGTGGGGGGGGAAGCACAGATACGCAGTATTTT. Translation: CASSPGRGGGSTDTQYF.

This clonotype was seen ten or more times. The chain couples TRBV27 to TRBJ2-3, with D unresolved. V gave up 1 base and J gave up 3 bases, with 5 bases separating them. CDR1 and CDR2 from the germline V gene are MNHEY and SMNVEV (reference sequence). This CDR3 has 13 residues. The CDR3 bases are TGTGCCAGCAGTTTATACGCTACAGATACGCAGTATTTT. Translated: CASSLYATDTQYF.

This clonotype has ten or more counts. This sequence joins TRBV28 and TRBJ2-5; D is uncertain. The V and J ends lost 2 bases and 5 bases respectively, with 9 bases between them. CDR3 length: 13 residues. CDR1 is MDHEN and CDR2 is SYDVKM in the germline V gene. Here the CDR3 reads CASSLRREETQYF. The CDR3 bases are TGTGCCAGCAGTTTACGACGCGAGGAGACCCAGTACTTC.

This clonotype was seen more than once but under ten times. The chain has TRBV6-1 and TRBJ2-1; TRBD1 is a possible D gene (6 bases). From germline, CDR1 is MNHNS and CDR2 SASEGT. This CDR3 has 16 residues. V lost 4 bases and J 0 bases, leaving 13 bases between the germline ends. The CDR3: CASSAIRGGSYNEQFF. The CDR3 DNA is TGTGCCAGCAGTGCTATAAGAGGGGGCTCCTACAATGAGCAGTTCTTC.

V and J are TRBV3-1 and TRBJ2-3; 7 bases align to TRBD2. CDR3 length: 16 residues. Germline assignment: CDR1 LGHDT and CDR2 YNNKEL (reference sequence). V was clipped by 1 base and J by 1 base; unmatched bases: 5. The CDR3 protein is CASSQVWGRGTDTQYF. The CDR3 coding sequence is TGTGCCAGCAGCCAAGTTTGGGGGAGGGGCACAGATACGCAGTATTTT.

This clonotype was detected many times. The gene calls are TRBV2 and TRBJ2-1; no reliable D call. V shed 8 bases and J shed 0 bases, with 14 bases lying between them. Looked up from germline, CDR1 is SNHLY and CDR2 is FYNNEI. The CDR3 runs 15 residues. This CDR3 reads CASSAAAGSYNEQFF. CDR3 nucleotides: TGTGCCAGCTCGGCCGCGGCTGGCTCCTACAATGAGCAGTTCTTC.

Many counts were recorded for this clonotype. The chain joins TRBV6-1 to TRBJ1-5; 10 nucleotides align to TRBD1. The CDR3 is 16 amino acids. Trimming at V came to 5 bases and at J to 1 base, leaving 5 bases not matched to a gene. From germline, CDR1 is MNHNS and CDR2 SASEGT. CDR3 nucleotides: TGTGCCAGCAGTCCCCGGGACAGGGGAAGCAATCAGCCCCAGCATTTT. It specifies CASSPRDRGSNQPQHF.

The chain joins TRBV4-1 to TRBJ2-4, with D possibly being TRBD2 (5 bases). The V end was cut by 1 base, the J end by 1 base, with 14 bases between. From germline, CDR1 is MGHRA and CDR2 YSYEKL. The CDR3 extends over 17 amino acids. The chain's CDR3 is CASSQGSAVGAKNIQYF. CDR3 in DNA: TGCGCCAGCAGCCAAGGGTCAGCGGTCGGGGCCAAAAACATTCAGTACTTC.

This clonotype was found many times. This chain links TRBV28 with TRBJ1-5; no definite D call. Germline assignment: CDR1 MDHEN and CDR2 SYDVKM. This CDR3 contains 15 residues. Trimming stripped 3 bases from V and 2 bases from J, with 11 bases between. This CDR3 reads CASSFSRGGNQPQHF. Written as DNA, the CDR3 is TGTGCCAGCAGTTTTTCCCGCGGCGGCAATCAGCCCCAGCATTTT.

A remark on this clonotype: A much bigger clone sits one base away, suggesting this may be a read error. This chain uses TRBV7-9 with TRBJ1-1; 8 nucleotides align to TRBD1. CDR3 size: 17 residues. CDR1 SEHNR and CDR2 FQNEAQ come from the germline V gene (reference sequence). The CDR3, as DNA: TGTGCCAGCAGCTTATGGGCAGGGGGCAGGGGGAACACTGAAGCTTCCTTT. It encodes CASSLWAGGRGNTEASF.

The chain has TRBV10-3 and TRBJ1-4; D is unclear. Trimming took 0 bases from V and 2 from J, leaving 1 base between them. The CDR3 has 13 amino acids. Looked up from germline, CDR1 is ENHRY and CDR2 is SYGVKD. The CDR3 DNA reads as TGTGCCATCAGTGAGTCGACTAATGAAAAACTGTTTTTT. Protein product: CAISESTNEKLFF.

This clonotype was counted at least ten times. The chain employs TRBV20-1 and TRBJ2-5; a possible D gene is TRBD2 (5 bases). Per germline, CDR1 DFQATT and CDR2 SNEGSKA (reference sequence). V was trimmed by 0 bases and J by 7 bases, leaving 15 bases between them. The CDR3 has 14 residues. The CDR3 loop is CSARDSLALGTQYF. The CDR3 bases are TGCAGTGCTAGAGATTCCCTAGCCCTAGGGACCCAGTACTTC.

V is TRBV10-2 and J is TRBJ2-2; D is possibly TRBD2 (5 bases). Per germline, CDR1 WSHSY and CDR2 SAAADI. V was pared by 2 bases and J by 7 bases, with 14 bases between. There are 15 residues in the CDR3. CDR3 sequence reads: CASSEQRFGIGELFF. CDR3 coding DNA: TGCGCCAGCAGTGAGCAGCGGTTCGGTATCGGGGAGCTGTTTTTT.

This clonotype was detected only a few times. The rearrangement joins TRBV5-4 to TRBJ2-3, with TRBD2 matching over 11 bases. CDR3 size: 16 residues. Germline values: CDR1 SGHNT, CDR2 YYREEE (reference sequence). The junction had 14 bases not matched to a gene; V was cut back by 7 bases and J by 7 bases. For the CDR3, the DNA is TGTGCCAGCGCCATAGCGGGAGGGCGGCTTTTGAATACGCAGTATTTT. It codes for CASAIAGGRLLNTQYF.

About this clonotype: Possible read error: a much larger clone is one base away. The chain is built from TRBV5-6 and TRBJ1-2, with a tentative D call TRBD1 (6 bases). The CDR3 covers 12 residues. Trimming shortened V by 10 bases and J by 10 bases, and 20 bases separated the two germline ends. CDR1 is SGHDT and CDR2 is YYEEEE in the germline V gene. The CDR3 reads CAGTPKQGTYTF. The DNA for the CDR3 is TGTGCCGGCACCCCAAAACAGGGTACCTACACCTTC.

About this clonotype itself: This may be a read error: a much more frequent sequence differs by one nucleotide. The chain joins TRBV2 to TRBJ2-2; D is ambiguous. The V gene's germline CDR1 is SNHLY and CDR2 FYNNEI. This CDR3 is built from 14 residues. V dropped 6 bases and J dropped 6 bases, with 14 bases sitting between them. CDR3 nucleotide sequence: TGTGCCAGCAGCCAAGACTCAGTGGCCGGGGAGCTGTTTTTT. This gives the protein CASSQDSVAGELFF.

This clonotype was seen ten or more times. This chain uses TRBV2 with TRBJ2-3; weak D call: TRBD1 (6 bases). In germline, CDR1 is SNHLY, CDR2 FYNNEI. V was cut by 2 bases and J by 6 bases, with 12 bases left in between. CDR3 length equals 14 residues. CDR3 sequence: CASSELGARDTQYF. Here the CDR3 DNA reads TGTGCCAGCAGTGAACTGGGGGCCAGGGATACGCAGTATTTT.

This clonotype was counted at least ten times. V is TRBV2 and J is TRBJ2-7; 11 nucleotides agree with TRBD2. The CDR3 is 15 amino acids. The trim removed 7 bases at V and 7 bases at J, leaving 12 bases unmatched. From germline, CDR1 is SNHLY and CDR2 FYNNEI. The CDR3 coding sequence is TGTGCCAGCATCGGGCTTAGCGGGAGGGCCGGGGAGCAGTACTTC. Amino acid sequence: CASIGLSGRAGEQYF.

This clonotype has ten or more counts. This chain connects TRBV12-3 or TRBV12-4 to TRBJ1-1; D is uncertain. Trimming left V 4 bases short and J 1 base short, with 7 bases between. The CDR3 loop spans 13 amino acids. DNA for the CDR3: TGTGCCAGCAGTTCCATGGGGAACACTGAAGCTTTCTTT. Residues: CASSSMGNTEAFF.